The 11 T cell receptor beta chains below were found in one sample sequenced in a study of response to subunit inactivated influenza vaccine. TCRdb fed the RT-PCR reads into MiXCR, producing one record per CDR3 protein. The sample has approximately 480,000 distinct CDR3 sequences, over 9.5% seen once; the top ten hold about an eighth. The sequencing used PBMCs from blood, collected more than 35 days after vaccination. The receptors here all came from a man aged 45-60 years who received an inactivated influenza vaccine.

The CDR3 sequence: CASSSLAGADGELFF. CDR3 coding DNA: TGCGCCAGCAGCTCGCTAGCGGGAGCCGACGGGGAGCTGTTTTTT. The chain recombines TRBV5-1 with TRBJ2-2, with 10 bases aligning to TRBD2. Germline-derived CDR1 and CDR2 are SGHRS and YFSETQ. Losses at the gene ends were 3 bases for V and 7 bases for J; bases not matched to a gene: 6. CDR3 length: 15 residues. Complete variable domain (other parts from reference TRBV5-1 and TRBJ2-2): KAGVTQTPRYLIKTRGQQVTLSCSPISGHRSVSWYQQTPGQGLQFLFEYFSETQRNKGNFPGRFSGRQFSNSRSEMNVSTLELGDSALYLCASSSLAGADGELFFGEGSRLTVL.

The chain combines TRBV29-1 with TRBJ2-7, with TRBD1 matching 9 bases. CDR3 length: 14 residues. With 6 bases clipped from V and 3 bases from J, the junction kept 9 bases outside the gene matches. Germline V CDR1 and CDR2: SQVTM, ANQGSEA. This CDR3 is CSVELGTGNYEQYF. For the CDR3, the DNA is TGCAGCGTGGAATTAGGGACAGGGAACTACGAGCAGTACTTC.

The sample holds many counts of this clonotype. The chain is built from TRBV4-1 and TRBJ1-5; D gene uncertain. The CDR3 runs 13 residues. Germline CDR1 is MGHRA and CDR2 is YSYEKL. Trimming removed 0 bases from V and 5 bases from J, with 5 bases in between. The CDR3 loop reads CASSQDWDQPQHF. Written as DNA, the CDR3 is TGCGCCAGCAGCCAAGATTGGGATCAGCCCCAGCATTTT.

The rearrangement links TRBV20-1 to TRBJ2-3, with a possible D match to TRBD2 (5 bases). CDR3 length equals 15 residues. Trimming removed 3 bases from V and 3 bases from J, with 16 bases in between. CDR1 is DFQATT and CDR2 is SNEGSKA in the germline V gene (reference sequence). This CDR3 reads CSASAAGGRTDTQYF. DNA for the CDR3: TGCAGTGCTAGCGCCGCGGGCGGGCGGACAGATACGCAGTATTTT.

This clonotype was seen many times. The CDR3 coding sequence is TGTGCCAGCAGTTTCGGGACACCACCATACGAGCAGTACTTC. Amino acid sequence: CASSFGTPPYEQYF. The chain employs TRBV28 and TRBJ2-7; D is possibly TRBD1 (6 bases). CDR1 MDHEN and CDR2 SYDVKM come from the germline V gene. The CDR3 runs 14 residues. The V end was cut by 3 bases, the J end by 4 bases, with 13 bases between.

The rearrangement joins TRBV5-1 to TRBJ1-1, with D perhaps TRBD1 (6 bases). The CDR3 has 12 amino acids. Germline lookup yields CDR1 SGHRS and CDR2 YFSETQ. V lost 6 bases, J lost 7 bases, and 13 bases lay in between. The DNA of the CDR3 is TGCGCCAGCACCCCGGGGGGCTTTGAAGCTTTCTTT. This codes for CASTPGGFEAFF.

The CDR3 DNA follows: TGTGCCAGCAGTAAGGGACAGGGAAGGGATGTTGGTGGCTACACCTTC. Encoded protein: CASSKGQGRDVGGYTF. The chain employs TRBV6-1 and TRBJ1-2; TRBD1 aligns across 9 bases. Trimming cost V 5 bases and J 7 bases; bases outside gene matches: 14. The CDR3 is made up of 16 amino acids. Germline V gene sequence: CDR1 MNHNS, CDR2 SASEGT.

This clonotype showed up just a few times. J is TRBJ2-6 and V is TRBV11-2; 7 bases map to TRBD1. Germline lookup yields CDR1 SGHAT and CDR2 FQNNGV. V lost 5 bases to trimming and J lost 7 bases; unmatched junction nucleotides: 8. This CDR3 region has 15 residues. In DNA form, the CDR3 reads TGTGCCAGCAGCGAGGGGACAGATGGAGCCAACGTCCTGACTTTC. The encoded protein is CASSEGTDGANVLTF. Full variable domain (outside the CDR3, taken from reference TRBV11-2 and TRBJ2-6): EAGVAQSPRYKIIEKRQSVAFWCNPISGHATLYWYQQILGQGPKLLIQFQNNGVVDDSQLPKDRFSAERLKGVDSTLKIQPAKLEDSAVYLCASSEGTDGANVLTFGAGSRLTVL.

The chain couples TRBV11-2 to TRBJ2-7; TRBD2 aligns across 7 bases. This CDR3 region has 16 residues. Germline CDR1 SGHAT, CDR2 FQNNGV. The trim removed 7 bases at V and 5 bases at J, leaving 17 bases unmatched. The CDR3 DNA reads TGTGCCAGCACCAAACAGAGGACTAGTCGGTCAAACGAGCAGTACTTC. Protein: CASTKQRTSRSNEQYF.

There are a few counts of this clonotype. The rearrangement uses TRBV7-9 and TRBJ2-7; no clear D. This CDR3 is 15 amino acids long. With 4 bases removed from V and 0 bases from J, the gap between germline ends came to 13 bases. Germline CDR1 reads SEHNR; CDR2 reads FQNEAQ (reference sequence). The chain's CDR3 is CASSSDASFSYEQYF. CDR3 DNA sequence: TGTGCCAGCAGCTCGGATGCATCGTTCTCCTACGAGCAGTACTTC.

A few counts support this clonotype. The rearrangement links TRBV29-1 to TRBJ2-1; D ambiguous. CDR1 is SQVTM, CDR2 ANQGSEA, per germline. V lost 8 bases to trimming and J lost 7 bases, with 9 bases between them. The CDR3 extends over 10 amino acids. The CDR3 region is CSFFINEQFF. CDR3 sequence (DNA): TGCAGCTTCTTTATAAATGAGCAGTTCTTC.